This entry is about one TCR beta chain. Its specificity is unknown. The donors formed part of the 120-subject validation cohort, distinct from the approximately 670-subject first cohort. This specimen belongs to a study of cytomegalovirus exposure and HLA in healthy donors. CDR1 is LGHNA, CDR2 YSLEER, per germline. Trimming took 2 bases from V and 0 from J, leaving 11 bases between them. The CDR3 is made up of 15 amino acids. The repertoire was sequenced with immunoSEQ multiplex PCR; TCRdb's copy has only in-frame clones and lacks some. Of 150,000 to 200,000 clones in the sample, roughly nine tenths were seen once. Study-wide findings and caveats: Researchers counted over 150 TCR beta chains as cytomegalovirus-associated.

This TCR came from a woman in her 30s in good health and CMV-seronegative. The sequenced material came from PBMCs. The rearrangement uses TRBV4-3 and TRBJ2-7; D gene ambiguous. The CDR3 nucleotides are TGCGCCAGCAGCCAACAACACCATAGCTCCTACGAGCAGTACTTC. Protein sequence: CASSQQHHSSYEQYF.